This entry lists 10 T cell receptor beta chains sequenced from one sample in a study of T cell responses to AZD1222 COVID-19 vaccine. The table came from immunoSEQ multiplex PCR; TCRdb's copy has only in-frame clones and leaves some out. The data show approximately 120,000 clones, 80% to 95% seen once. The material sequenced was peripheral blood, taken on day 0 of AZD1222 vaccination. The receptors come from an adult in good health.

The CDR3 nucleotides read TGTGCCAGCAGCTTATTAGACATGAACACTGAAGCTTTCTTT. As protein: CASSLLDMNTEAFF. The V and J genes are TRBV7-9 and TRBJ1-1, with D uncertain. Germline-derived CDR1 and CDR2 are SEHNR and FQNEAQ (reference sequence). V gave up 2 bases and J gave up 0 bases, with 7 bases separating them. The CDR3 is 14 amino acids.

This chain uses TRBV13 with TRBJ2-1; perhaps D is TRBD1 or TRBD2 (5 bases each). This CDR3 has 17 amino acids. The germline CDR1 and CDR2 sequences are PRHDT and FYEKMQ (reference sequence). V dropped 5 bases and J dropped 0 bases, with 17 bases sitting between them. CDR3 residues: CASSPDGAGHSYNEQFF. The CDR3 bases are TGTGCCAGCAGCCCAGACGGGGCAGGCCACTCCTACAATGAGCAGTTCTTC.

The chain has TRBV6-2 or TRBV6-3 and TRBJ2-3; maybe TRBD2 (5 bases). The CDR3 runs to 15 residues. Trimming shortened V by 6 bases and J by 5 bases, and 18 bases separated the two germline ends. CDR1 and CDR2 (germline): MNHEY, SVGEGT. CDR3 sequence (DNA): TGTGCCAGCAGCCGCATCGTAGCGAACCGAGATACGCAGTATTTT. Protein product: CASSRIVANRDTQYF.

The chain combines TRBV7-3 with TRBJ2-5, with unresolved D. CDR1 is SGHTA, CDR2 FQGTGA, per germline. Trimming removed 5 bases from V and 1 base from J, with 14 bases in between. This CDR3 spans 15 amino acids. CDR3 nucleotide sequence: TGTGCCAGCAGCAAACTATCCGGACCCCAAGAGACCCAGTACTTC. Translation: CASSKLSGPQETQYF.

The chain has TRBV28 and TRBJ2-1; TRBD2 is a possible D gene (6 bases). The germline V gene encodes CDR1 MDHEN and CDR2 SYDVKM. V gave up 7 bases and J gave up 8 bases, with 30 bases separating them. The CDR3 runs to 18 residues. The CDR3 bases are TGTGCCAGCACCTTCCTTGGGGGGATGGCCGGGACGAGAGATGAGCAGTTCTTC. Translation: CASTFLGGMAGTRDEQFF.

CDR3 loop: CASSLGGRATEAFF. The CDR3 region has the DNA TGTGCCAGCAGTTTGGGGGGGCGCGCCACTGAAGCTTTCTTT. The chain has TRBV6-6 and TRBJ1-1, with a weak D call TRBD1 (6 bases). The CDR3 is 14 residues long. V lost 4 bases to trimming and J lost 4 bases, with 13 bases between them. The germline CDR1 and CDR2 sequences are MNHNY and SVGAGI (reference sequence).

CDR3 nucleotides: TGTGCCAGCAGCCCTACTCTACTTGGGGGCAGACGATTCTCCTACGAGCAGTACTTC. It is translated as CASSPTLLGGRRFSYEQYF. The chain couples TRBV5-5 to TRBJ2-7; maybe TRBD1 (6 bases). Per the germline V gene, CDR1 is SGHKS and CDR2 is YYEKEE (reference sequence). The CDR3 sequence is 19 residues long. V was trimmed by 4 bases and J by 0 bases, leaving 26 bases between them.

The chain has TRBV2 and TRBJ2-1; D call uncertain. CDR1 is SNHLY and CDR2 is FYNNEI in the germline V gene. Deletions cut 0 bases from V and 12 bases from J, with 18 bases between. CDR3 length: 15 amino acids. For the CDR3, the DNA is TGTGCCAGCAGTGAAGCGCTTCGTTCCTCTTCCTTGCAGTTCTTC. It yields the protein CASSEALRSSSLQFF. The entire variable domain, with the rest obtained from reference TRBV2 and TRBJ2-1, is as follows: EPEVTQTPSHQVTQMGQEVILRCVPISNHLYFYWYRQILGQKVEFLVSFYNNEISEKSEIFDDQFSVERPDGSNFTLKIRSTKLEDSAMYFCASSEALRSSSLQFFGPGTRLTVL.

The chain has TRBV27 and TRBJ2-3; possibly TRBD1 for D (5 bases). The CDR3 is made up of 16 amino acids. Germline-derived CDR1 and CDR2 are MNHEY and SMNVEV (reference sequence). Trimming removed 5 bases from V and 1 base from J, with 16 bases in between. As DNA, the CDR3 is TGTGCCAGCAGTACAGGTCGGTTTAGGGGCACAGATACGCAGTATTTT. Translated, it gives CASSTGRFRGTDTQYF.

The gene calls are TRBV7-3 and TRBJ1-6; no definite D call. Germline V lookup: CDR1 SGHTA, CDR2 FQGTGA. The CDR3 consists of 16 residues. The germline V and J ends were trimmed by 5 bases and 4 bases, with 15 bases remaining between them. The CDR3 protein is CASSPRVYGYNSPLHF. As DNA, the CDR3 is TGTGCCAGCAGCCCAAGGGTTTACGGGTATAATTCACCCCTCCACTTT.